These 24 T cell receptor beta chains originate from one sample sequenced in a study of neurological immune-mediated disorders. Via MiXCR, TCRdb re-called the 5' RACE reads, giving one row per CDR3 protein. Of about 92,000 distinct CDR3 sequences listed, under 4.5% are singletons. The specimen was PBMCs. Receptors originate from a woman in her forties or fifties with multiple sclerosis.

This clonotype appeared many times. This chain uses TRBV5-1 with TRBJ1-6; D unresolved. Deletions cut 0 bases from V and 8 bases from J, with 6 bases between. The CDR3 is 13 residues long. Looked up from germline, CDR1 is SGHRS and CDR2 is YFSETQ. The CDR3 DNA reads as TGCGCCAGCAGCTTGGTATCGGATTCACCCCTCCACTTT. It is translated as CASSLVSDSPLHF.

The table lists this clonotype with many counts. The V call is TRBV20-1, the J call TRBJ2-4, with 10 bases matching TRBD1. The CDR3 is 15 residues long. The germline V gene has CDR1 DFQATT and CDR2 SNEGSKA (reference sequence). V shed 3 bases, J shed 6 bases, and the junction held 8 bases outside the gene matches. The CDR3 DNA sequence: TGCAGTGCTAGTTCGAGACAGGGGGCAGGAAACATTCAGTACTTC. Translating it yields CSASSRQGAGNIQYF.

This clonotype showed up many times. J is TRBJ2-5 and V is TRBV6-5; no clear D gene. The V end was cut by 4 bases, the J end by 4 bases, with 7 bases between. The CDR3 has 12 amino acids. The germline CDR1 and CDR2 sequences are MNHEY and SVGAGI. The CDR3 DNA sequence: TGTGCCAGCAGTTCTTGGGGAGAGACCCAGTACTTC. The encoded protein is CASSSWGETQYF.

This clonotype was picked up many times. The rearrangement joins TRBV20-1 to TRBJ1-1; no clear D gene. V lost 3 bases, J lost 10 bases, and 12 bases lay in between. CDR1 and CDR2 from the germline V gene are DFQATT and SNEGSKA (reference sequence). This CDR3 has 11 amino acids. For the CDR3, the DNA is TGCAGTGCTAGGACCCTCGAAAGAGCTTTCTTT. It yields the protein CSARTLERAFF.

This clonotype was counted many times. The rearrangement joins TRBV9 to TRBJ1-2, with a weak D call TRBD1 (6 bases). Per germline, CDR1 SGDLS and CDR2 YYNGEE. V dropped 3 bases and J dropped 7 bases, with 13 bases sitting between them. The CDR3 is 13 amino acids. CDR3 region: CASSATGIGGYTF. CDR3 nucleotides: TGTGCCAGCAGCGCTACAGGGATCGGTGGCTACACCTTC.

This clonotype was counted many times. The chain's CDR3 is CATSPTLGSNQPQHF. For the CDR3, the DNA is TGTGCCACCAGCCCGACCCTTGGGAGCAATCAGCCCCAGCATTTT. V and J are TRBV15 and TRBJ1-5, with unresolved D. CDR3 length: 15 amino acids. Trimming shortened V by 5 bases and J by 1 base, and 12 bases separated the two germline ends. Germline loops: CDR1 LNHNV, CDR2 YYDKDF (reference sequence).

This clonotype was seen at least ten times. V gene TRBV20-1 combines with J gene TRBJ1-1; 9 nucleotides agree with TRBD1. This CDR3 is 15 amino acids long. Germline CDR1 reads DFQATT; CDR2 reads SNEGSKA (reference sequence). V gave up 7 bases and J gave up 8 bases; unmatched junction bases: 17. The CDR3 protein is CSVSSPGQGRMEAFF. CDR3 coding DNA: TGCAGTGTCTCCTCTCCGGGACAGGGTAGAATGGAAGCTTTCTTT.

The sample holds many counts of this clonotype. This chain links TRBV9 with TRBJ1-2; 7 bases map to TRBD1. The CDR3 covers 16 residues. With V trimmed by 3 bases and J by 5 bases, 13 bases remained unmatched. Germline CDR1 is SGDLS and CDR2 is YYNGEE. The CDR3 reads CASSARGRGIGYGYTF. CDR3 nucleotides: TGTGCCAGCAGCGCGAGGGGCAGGGGGATAGGGTATGGCTACACCTTC. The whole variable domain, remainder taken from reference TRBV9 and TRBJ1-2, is DSGVTQTPKHLITATGQRVTLRCSPRSGDLSVYWYQQSLDQGLQFLIQYYNGEERAKGNILERFSAQQFPDLHSELNLSSLELGDSALYFCASSARGRGIGYGYTFGSGTRLTVV.

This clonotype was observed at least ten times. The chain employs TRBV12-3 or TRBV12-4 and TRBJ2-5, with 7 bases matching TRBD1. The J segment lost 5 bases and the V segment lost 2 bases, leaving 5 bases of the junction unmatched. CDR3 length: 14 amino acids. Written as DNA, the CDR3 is TGTGCCAGCAGTTTAAGACAGGGTATGGAGACCCAGTACTTC. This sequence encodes CASSLRQGMETQYF.

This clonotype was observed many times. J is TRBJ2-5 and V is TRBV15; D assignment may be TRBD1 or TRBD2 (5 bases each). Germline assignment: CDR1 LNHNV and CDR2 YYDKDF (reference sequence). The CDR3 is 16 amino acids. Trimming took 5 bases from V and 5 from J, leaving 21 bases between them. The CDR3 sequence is CATSLRHVPGRETQYF. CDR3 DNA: TGTGCCACCAGCCTCCGTCACGTTCCGGGGCGGGAGACCCAGTACTTC.

CDR3: CSAAAGLPVVEQYF. CDR3 in DNA: TGCAGTGCTGCTGCGGGACTCCCCGTTGTCGAGCAGTACTTC. This chain connects TRBV20-1 to TRBJ2-7, with TRBD2 as a possible D gene (6 bases). Germline CDR1 DFQATT, CDR2 SNEGSKA (reference sequence). The CDR3 contains 14 residues. With 5 bases removed from V and 6 bases from J, the gap between germline ends came to 20 bases.

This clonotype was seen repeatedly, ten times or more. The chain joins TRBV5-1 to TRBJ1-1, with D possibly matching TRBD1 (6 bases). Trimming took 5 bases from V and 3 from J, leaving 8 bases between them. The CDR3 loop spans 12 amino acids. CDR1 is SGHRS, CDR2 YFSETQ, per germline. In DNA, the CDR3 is TGCGCCAGCAGGCAGGGGCACACTGAAGCTTTCTTT. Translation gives CASRQGHTEAFF.

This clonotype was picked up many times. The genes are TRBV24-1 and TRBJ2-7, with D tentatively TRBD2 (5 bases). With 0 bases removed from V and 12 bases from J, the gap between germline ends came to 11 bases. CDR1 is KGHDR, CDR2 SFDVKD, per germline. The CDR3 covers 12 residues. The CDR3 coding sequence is TGTGCCACCAGTGATTTGAGAGGGTATCTGTACTTC. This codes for CATSDLRGYLYF.

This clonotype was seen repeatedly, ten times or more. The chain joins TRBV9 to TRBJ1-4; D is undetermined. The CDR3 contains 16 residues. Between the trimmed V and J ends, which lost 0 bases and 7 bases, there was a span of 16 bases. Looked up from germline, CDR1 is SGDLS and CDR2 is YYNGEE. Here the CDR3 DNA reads TGTGCCAGCAGCGTAGCTTCCGGGGATAACGGTGAAAAACTGTTTTTT. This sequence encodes CASSVASGDNGEKLFF.

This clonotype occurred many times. CDR3 in DNA: TGTGCCAGCAGCTTAGGTGGGAGCACCGGGGAGCTGTTTTTT. Translated: CASSLGGSTGELFF. The genes are TRBV11-3 and TRBJ2-2, with a possible D match to TRBD2 (5 bases). Germline CDR1 SGHNT, CDR2 YENEEA. The CDR3 is made up of 14 amino acids. Trimming shortened V by 1 base and J by 4 bases, and 7 bases separated the two germline ends.

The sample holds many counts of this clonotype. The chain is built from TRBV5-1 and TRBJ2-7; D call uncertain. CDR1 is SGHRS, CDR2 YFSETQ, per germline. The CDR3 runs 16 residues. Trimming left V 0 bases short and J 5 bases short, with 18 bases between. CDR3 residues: CASSLDSYGPSNEQYF. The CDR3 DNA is TGCGCCAGCAGCTTGGATTCTTACGGCCCATCCAACGAGCAGTACTTC. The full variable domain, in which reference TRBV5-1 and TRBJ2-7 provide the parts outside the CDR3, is KAGVTQTPRYLIKTRGQQVTLSCSPISGHRSVSWYQQTPGQGLQFLFEYFSETQRNKGNFPGRFSGRQFSNSRSEMNVSTLELGDSALYLCASSLDSYGPSNEQYFGPGTRLTVT.

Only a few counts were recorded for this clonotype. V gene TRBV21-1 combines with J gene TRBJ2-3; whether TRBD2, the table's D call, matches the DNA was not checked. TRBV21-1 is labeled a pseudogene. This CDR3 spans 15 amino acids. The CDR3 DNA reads TGTGCCAGCAGCCCAACAGCGGGGGGAGGAGATACGCAGTATTTT. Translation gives CASSPTAGGGDTQYF.

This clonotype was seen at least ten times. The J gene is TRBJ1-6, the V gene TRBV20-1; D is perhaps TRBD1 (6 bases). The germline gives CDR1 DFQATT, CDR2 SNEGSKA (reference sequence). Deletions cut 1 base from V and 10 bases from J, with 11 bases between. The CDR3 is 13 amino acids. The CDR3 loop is CSARVGGGSPLHF. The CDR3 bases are TGCAGTGCTAGAGTAGGGGGAGGCTCACCCCTCCACTTT.

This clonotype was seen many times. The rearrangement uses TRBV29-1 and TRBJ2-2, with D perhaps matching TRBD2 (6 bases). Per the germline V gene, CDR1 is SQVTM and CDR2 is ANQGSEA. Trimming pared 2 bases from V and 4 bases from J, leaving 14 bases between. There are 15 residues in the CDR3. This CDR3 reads CSVEMHGGSTGELFF. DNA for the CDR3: TGCAGCGTTGAAATGCATGGAGGGTCCACCGGGGAGCTGTTTTTT.

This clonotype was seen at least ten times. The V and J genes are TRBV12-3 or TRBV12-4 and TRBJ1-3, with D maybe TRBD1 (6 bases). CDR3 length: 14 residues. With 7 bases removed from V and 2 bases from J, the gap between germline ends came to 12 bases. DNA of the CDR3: TGTGCCAGCAATCCCGGGGGGCCTGGAAACACCATATATTTT. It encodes CASNPGGPGNTIYF.

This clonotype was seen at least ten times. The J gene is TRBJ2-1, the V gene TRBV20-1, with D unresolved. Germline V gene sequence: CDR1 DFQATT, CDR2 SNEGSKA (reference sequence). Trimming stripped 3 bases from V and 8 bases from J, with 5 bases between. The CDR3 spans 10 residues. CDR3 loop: CSARLDEQFF. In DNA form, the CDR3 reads TGCAGTGCTAGGTTGGATGAGCAGTTCTTC.

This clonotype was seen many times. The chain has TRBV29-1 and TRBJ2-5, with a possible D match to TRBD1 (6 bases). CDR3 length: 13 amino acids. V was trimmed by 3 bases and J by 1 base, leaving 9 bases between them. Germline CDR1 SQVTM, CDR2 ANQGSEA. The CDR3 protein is CSVDGRGQETQYF. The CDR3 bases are TGCAGCGTTGACGGCAGGGGCCAAGAGACCCAGTACTTC. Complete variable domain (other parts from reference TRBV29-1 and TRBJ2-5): SAVISQKPSRDICQRGTSLTIQCQVDSQVTMMFWYRQQPGQSLTLIATANQGSEATYESGFVIDKFPISRPNLTFSTLTVSNMSPEDSSIYLCSVDGRGQETQYFGPGTRLLVL.

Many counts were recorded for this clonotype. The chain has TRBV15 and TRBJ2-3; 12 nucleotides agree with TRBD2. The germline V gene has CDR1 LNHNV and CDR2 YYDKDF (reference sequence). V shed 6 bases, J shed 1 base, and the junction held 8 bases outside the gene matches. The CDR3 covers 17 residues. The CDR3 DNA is TGTGCCACCAGGTCTAGCGGGGGGGTGCTGGGCACAGATACGCAGTATTTT. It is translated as CATRSSGGVLGTDTQYF.

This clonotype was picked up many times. CDR3: CSARLAGGTDTQYF. The CDR3 DNA is TGCAGTGCTAGACTAGCGGGGGGCACAGATACGCAGTATTTT. The chain is built from TRBV20-1 and TRBJ2-3, with 10 positions matching TRBD2. V trimming: 2 bases; J trimming: 1 base; junction bases outside the gene matches: 0. This CDR3 has 14 amino acids. Germline CDR1 and CDR2: DFQATT and SNEGSKA (reference sequence).